Detailed here is one T cell receptor (beta chain). The V and J ends lost 7 bases and 6 bases respectively, with 13 bases between them. The CDR3 length is 11 residues. Germline V gives CDR1 SQVTM, CDR2 ANQGSEA. This sample is part of a study of blood T cell repertoires in COVID-19. Authors' processing steps: Reference gene primer amplification yielded estimated nucleated cell counts. Clones were read by immunoSEQ multiplex PCR, and TCRdb kept only the in-frame ones, dropping some. V, J and clone size derive from that table, while D and trimming were established from the DNA sequence. This table holds about 260,000 clones, roughly 88% found once. In terms of age and location, participants ranged from roughly 18 to 95 years and lived in about 25 US areas. Cohorts were assigned according to the clinical history that participants reported. Donors in Cohort 3 who had recovered were those with two negative PCRs, healthcare professional clearance, or resolution of their symptoms.

The clonotype comes from a woman aged 45-60 years who had recovered from COVID-19. This chain uses TRBV29-1 with TRBJ2-7, with D maybe TRBD2 (6 bases). The sequenced sample consisted of PBMCs or T cells enriched from blood (not recorded which). Here the CDR3 DNA reads TGCAGCGGGGGATGGGGAGGCGAGCAGTACTTC. This sequence encodes CSGGWGGEQYF.